This T cell receptor (beta chain) derives from a study of T cell responses to AZD1222 COVID-19 vaccine (dated by TCRdb to 2020 to 2023). Concerning the study at large: A total of 230 to 250 trial participants underwent TCR sequencing, of whom 207 had received two doses of AZD1222 and some 25 had received two doses of the MenACWY control vaccine. Trial participants were enrolled by age into subgroups of 18-55, 56-69 and 70-plus years, and about 150, 27 and 61 TCR-sequenced participants, respectively, were included in these subgroups.

The CDR3 regions of human TCRbeta chains were subjected to immunosequencing. The authors processed their data as follows. TCRs in the repertoires were matched against a reference library of SARS-CoV-2-specific TCRs that had been generated with the MIRA antigen-specificity platform. Breadth was defined as the fraction of unique TCRs that were SARS-CoV-2-associated, and depth was defined as the fraction of total T cells that were SARS-CoV-2-associated. Using the MIRA data, each spike-specific TCR was mapped to the spike region that the TCR reacts to and placed in a CD4 or CD8 class. Log10-transformed breadth and depth values were compared by one-way ANOVA with Sidak's multiple comparisons tests. TCRdb carries this immuneACCESS record with in-frame sequences only. Its versions omit some clonotypes, under half of them owing to an unresolved V gene in the studies checked, with the rest unexplained. V, J and clone size reflect that table, while D and trimming were determined from the DNA. In all, the sample holds under 250,000 clones, and 85% to 95% of those were seen once. The leading ten clones occupy over 0.95% of the sample.

Note on this clone: The antigen it binds to is not known. Within one base of it there is no much larger clone, and no base qualities were kept.

Reading the label with the study, this specimen's time point is: baseline before first vaccination. The sample's treatment or condition label is to be understood as: meningococcal conjugate vaccine given as trial control. Vaccinee samples came from UK trials COV001 and COV002, including a single-blind randomized controlled phase 2/3 trial of AZD1222 (ChAdOx1 nCoV-19) in healthy adults. Trial participant PBMC samples were collected at day 0 and day 28 after the second dose for TCRbeta chain sequencing. Study-wide conclusions, independent of this receptor: Epitopes outside the regions mutated in the B.1.351 and B.1.1.7 variants were reportedly recognized by nearly half of the unique spike-specific TCRs. No day 14 peak-response samples were available, so repertoires were characterized only after the peak T cell response. The 56-69-year group was small, and its depth increase did not reach significance, likely because of low power. A significant rise in spike-specific TCR breadth and depth was observed after two AZD1222 doses relative to day 0 and relative to MenACWY recipients. The vaccine-associated CD4 TCRs covered the entire spike protein, and the dominant responses fell in regions 160-218 and 743-854. Conclusions about previously exposed vaccinees are limited because only five to seven AZD1222 recipients were SARS-CoV-2 seropositive at baseline. Most participants were white British and females outnumbered males, and the authors suggested that clonal diversity may have been underestimated.

V loses 9 bases of germline sequence and J loses 0 bases, and the interval between the two ends is 8 bases. Measured from the cysteine to the phenylalanine, the CDR3 is 13 residues long. Only the CDR3 part of the read is kept: 39 bases, read in frame from the first base. CDR1 and CDR2, per the germline V gene, are MNHEY and SVGAGI. The sample in question was peripheral blood, obtained on day 0 of MenACWY control vaccination. The chain was built from TRBV6-5 and TRBJ1-4, with TRBD1 perhaps the D gene, on 6 matching bases. This TCR was sampled from an adult in good health. For the CDR3, the sequence is CASWTATNEKLFF. The bases read TGTGCCAGTTGGACAGCAACTAATGAAAAACTGTTTTTT.